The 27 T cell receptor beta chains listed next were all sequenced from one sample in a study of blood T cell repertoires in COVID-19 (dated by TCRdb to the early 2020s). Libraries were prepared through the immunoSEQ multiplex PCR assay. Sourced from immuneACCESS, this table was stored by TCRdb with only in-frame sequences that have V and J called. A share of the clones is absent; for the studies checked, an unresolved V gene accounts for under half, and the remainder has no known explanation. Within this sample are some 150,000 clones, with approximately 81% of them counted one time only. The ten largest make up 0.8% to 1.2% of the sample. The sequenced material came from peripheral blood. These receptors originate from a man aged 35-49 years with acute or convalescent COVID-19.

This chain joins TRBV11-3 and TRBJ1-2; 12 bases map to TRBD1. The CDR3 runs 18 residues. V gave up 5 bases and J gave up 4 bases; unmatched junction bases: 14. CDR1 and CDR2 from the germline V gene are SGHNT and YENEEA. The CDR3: CASSLRRDRGRMSYGYTF. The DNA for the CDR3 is TGTGCCAGCAGCCTCCGGCGGGACAGGGGGCGAATGAGCTATGGCTACACCTTC.

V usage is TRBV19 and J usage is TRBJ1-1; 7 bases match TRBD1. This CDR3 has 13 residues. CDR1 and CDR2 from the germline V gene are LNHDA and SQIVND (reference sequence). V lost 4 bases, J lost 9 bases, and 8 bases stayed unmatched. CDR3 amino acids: CASSTSTGTQAFF. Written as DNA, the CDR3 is TGTGCCAGTAGTACATCGACAGGGACTCAAGCTTTCTTT.

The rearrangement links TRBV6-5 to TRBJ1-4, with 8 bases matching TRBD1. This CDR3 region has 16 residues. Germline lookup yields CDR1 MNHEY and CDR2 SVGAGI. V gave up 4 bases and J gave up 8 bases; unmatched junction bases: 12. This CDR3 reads CASSFFYQGASEKLFF. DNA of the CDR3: TGTGCCAGCAGTTTCTTCTACCAGGGGGCGAGCGAAAAACTGTTTTTT.

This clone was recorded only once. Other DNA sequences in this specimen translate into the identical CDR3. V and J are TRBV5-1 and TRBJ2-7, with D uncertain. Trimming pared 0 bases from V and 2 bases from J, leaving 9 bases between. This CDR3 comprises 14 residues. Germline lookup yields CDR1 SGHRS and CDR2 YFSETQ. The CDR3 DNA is TGCGCCAGCAGCTTGGCCCCGGGTACCTACGAGCAGTACTTC. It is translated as CASSLAPGTYEQYF.

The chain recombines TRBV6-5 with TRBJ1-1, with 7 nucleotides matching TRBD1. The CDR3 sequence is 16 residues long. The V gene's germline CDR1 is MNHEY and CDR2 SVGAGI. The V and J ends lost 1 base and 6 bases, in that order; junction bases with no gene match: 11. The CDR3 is CASSYFGNRGNSEAFF. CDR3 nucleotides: TGTGCCAGCAGTTACTTTGGGAACAGGGGTAATTCTGAAGCTTTCTTT.

This CDR3 is CASSQDRENTEAFF. As DNA, the CDR3 is TGTGCCAGCTCGCAGGACAGGGAGAACACTGAAGCTTTCTTT. V gene TRBV18 combines with J gene TRBJ1-1; 8 nucleotides align to TRBD1. The CDR3 covers 14 residues. Losses at the gene ends were 6 bases for V and 1 base for J; bases not matched to a gene: 4. Per germline, CDR1 KGHSH and CDR2 LQKENI.

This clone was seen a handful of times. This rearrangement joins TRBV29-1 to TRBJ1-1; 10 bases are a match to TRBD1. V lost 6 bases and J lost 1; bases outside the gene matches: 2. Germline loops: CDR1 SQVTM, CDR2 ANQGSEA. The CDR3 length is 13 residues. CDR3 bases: TGCAGCGTCGACAGGGGGCGGAACACTGAAGCTTTCTTT. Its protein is CSVDRGRNTEAFF.

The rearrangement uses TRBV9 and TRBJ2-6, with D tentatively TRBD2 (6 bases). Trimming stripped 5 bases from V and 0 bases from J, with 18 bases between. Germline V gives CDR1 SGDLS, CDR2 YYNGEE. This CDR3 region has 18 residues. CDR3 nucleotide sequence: TGTGCCAGCAGTGATCCTCCGGGACTCCTCTCTGGGGCCAACGTCCTGACTTTC. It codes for CASSDPPGLLSGANVLTF.

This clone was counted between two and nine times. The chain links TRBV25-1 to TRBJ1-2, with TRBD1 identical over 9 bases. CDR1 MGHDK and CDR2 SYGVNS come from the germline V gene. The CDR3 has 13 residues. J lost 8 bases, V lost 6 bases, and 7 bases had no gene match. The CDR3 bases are TGTGCCAGCAGGGACGGACAGGGGCACGGCTACACCTTC. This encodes CASRDGQGHGYTF.

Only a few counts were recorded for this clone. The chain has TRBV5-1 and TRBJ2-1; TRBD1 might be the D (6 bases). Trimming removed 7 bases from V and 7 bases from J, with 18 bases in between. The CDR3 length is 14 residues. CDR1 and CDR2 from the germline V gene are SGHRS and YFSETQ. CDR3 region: CASFGTFAANEQFF. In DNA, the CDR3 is TGCGCCAGCTTTGGGACATTTGCCGCAAATGAGCAGTTCTTC.

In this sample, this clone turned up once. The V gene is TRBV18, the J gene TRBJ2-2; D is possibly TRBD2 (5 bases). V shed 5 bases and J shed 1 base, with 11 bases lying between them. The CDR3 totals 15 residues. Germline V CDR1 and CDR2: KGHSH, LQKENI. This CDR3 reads CASSDGRGNTGELFF. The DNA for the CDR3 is TGTGCCAGCTCAGACGGACGGGGGAACACCGGGGAGCTGTTTTTT.

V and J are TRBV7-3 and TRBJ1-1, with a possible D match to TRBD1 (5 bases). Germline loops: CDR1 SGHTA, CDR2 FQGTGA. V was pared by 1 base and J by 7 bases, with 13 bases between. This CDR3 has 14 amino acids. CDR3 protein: CASSLSQTGGEAFF. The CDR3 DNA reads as TGTGCCAGCAGCTTAAGTCAGACCGGGGGTGAAGCTTTCTTT.

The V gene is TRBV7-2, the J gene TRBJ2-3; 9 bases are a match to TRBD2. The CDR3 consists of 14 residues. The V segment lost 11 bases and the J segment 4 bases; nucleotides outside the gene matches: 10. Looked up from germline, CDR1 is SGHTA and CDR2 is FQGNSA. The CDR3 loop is CASEAGGRSDTQYF. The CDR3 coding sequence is TGTGCCTCGGAGGCGGGGGGGAGGTCAGATACGCAGTATTTT.

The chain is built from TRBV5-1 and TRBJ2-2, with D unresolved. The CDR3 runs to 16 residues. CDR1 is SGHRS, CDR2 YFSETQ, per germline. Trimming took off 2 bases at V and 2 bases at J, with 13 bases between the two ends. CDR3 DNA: TGCGCCAGCAGCTTCAGTACAGACCGAAACACCGGGGAGCTGTTTTTT. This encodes CASSFSTDRNTGELFF.

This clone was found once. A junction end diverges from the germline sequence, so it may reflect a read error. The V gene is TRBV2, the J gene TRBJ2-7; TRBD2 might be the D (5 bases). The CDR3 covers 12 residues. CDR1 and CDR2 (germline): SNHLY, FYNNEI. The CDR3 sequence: CASGEVRVRKGF. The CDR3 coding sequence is TGTGCCAGCGGGGAAGTGAGGGTCCGAAAGGGCTTC.

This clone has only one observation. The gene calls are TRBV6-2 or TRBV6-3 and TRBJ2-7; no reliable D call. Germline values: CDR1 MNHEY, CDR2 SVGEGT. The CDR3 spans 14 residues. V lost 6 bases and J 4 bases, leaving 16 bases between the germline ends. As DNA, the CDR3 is TGTGCCAGCAGCTCCGGTCTTATTCTGTACGAGCAGTACTTC. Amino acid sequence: CASSSGLILYEQYF.

As DNA, the CDR3 is TGTGCTAGTGGTTTGGGTGAGGGGGCTAGATATGGCTACACCTTC. Translation: CASGLGEGARYGYTF. The chain links TRBV12-5 to TRBJ1-2; TRBD1 aligns across 7 bases. With 1 base clipped from V and 5 bases from J, the junction kept 7 bases outside the gene matches. CDR3 length equals 15 residues. Germline V gene lookup returns CDR1 LGHNT and CDR2 FRNRAP.

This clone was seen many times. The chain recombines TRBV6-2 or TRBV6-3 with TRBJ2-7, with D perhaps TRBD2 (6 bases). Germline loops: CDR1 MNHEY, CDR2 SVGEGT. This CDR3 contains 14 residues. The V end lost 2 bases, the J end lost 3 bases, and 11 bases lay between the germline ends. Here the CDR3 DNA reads TGTGCCAGCAGTTACACGGAGGGGAACTACGAGCAGTACTTC. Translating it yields CASSYTEGNYEQYF.

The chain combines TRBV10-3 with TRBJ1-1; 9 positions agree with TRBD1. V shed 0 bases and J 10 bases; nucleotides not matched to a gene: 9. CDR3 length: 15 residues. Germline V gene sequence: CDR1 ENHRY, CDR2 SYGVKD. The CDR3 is CAISESAGGQGRAFF. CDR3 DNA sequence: TGTGCCATCAGTGAGTCCGCCGGAGGACAGGGGCGAGCTTTCTTT.

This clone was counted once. The CDR3 DNA is TGTGCCAGCAGCTCGGCGGGACAGGGATCCTACGAGCAGTACTTC. It translates to CASSSAGQGSYEQYF. The chain employs TRBV6-5 and TRBJ2-7; TRBD1 matches 9 bases. CDR1 is MNHEY and CDR2 is SVGAGI in the germline V gene. CDR3 length: 15 amino acids. The V segment lost 6 bases and the J segment 1 base; nucleotides outside the gene matches: 7.

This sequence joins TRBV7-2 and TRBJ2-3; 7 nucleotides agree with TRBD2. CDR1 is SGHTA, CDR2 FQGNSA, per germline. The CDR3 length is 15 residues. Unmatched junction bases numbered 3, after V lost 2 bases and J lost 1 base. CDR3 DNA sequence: TGTGCCAGCAGCTTACAGCGGGGTCGCACAGATACGCAGTATTTT. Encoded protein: CASSLQRGRTDTQYF.

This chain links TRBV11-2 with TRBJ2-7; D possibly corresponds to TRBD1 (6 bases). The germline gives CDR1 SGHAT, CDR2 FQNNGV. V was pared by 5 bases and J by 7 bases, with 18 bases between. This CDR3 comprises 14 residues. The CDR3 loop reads CASSGVSGVAEQYF. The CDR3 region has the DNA TGTGCCAGCAGCGGGGTGTCAGGGGTGGCGGAGCAGTACTTC. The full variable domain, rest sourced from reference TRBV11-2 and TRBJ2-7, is EAGVAQSPRYKIIEKRQSVAFWCNPISGHATLYWYQQILGQGPKLLIQFQNNGVVDDSQLPKDRFSAERLKGVDSTLKIQPAKLEDSAVYLCASSGVSGVAEQYFGPGTRLTVT.

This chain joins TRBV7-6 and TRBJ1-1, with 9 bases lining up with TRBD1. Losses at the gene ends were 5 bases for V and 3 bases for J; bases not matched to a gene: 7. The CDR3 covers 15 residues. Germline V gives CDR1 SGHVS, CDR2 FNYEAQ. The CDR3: CASSPGQGQYTEAFF. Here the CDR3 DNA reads TGTGCCAGCAGCCCAGGACAGGGGCAGTACACTGAAGCTTTCTTT.

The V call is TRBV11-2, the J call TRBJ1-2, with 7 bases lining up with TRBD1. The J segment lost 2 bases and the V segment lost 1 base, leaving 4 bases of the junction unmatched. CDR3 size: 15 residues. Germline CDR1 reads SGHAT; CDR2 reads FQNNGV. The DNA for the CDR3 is TGTGCCAGCAGCTTAGGCCGGGACAGAAACTATGGCTACACCTTC. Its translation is CASSLGRDRNYGYTF.

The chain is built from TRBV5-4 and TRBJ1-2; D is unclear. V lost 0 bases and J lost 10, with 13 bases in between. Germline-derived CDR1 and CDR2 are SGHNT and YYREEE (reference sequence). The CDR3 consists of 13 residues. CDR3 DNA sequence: TGTGCCAGCAGCTTGGTACCACCCGAAGCCTACACCTTC. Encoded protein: CASSLVPPEAYTF.

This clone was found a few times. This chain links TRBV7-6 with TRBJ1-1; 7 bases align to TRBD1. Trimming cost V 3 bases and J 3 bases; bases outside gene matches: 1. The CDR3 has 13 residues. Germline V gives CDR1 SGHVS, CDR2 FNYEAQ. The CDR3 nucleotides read TGTGCCAGCAGCTTTGACAGGGACACTGAAGCTTTCTTT. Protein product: CASSFDRDTEAFF.

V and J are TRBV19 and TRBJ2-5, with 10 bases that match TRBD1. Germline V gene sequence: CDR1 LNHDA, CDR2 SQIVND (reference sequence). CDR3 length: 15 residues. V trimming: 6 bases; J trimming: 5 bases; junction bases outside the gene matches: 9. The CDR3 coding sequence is TGTGCCAGTAGGAGCGCGGGACAGGGGATCGAGACCCAGTACTTC. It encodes CASRSAGQGIETQYF.